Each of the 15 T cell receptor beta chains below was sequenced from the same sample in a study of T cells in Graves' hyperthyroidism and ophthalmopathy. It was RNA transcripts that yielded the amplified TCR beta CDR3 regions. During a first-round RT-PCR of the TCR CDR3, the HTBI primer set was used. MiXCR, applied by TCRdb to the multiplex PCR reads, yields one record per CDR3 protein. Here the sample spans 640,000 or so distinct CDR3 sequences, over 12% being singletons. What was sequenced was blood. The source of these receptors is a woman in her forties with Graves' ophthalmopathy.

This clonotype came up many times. The CDR3 DNA sequence: TGCAGCGTTCTGGACAGGGTGGTCGCAGATACGCAGTATTTT. Translating gives CSVLDRVVADTQYF. V is TRBV29-1 and J is TRBJ2-3, with TRBD1 matching 8 bases. Trimming cost V 5 bases and J 4 bases; bases outside gene matches: 8. Germline-derived CDR1 and CDR2 are SQVTM and ANQGSEA. The CDR3 consists of 14 residues.

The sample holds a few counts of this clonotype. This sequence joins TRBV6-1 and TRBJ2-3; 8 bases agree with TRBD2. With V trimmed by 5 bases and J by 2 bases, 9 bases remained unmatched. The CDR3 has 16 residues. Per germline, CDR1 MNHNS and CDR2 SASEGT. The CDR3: CASSRYLAGTTDTQYF. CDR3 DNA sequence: TGTGCCAGCAGTCGCTACCTAGCGGGTACCACAGATACGCAGTATTTT.

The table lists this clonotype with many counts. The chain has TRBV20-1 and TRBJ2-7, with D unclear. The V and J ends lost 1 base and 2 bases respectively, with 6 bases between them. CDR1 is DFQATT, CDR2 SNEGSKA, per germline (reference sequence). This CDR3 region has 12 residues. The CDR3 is CSARALPYEQYF. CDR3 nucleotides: TGCAGTGCTAGAGCATTGCCCTACGAGCAGTACTTC.

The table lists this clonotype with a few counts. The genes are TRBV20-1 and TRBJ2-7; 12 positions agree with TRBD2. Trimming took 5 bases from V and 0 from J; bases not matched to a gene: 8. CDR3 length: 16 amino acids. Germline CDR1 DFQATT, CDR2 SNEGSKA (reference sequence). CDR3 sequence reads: CSAGRLAGDFSYEQYF. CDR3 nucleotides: TGCAGTGCTGGGAGACTAGCGGGGGACTTCTCCTACGAGCAGTACTTC.

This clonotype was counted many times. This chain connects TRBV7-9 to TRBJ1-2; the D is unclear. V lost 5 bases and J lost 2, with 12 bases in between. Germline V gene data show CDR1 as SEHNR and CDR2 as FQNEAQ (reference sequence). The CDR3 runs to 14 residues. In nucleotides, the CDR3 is TGTGCCAGCAGCCAGGCAAACTCAAACTATGGCTACACCTTC. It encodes CASSQANSNYGYTF. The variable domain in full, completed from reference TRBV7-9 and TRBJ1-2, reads DTGVSQNPRHKITKRGQNVTFRCDPISEHNRLYWYRQTLGQGPEFLTYFQNEAQLEKSRLLSDRFSAERPKGSFSTLEIQRTEQGDSAMYLCASSQANSNYGYTFGSGTRLTVV.

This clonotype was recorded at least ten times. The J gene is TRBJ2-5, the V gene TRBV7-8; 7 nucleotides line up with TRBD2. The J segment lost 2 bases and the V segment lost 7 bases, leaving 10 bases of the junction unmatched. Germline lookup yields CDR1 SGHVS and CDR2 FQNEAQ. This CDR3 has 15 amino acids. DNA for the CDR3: TGTGCCAGCACCCTGGAGGGAGGGGTGCAAGAGACCCAGTACTTC. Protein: CASTLEGGVQETQYF.

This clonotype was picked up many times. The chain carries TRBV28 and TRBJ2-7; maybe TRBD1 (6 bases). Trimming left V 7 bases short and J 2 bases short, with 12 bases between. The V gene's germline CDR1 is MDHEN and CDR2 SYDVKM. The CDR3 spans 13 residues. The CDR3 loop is CASNGQWTYEQYF. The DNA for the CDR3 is TGTGCCAGCAACGGACAGTGGACCTACGAGCAGTACTTC.

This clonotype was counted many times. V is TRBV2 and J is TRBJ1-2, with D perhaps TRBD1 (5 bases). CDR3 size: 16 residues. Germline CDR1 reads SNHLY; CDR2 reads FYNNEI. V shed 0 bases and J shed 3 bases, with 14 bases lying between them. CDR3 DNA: TGTGCCAGCAGTGAAGCGCTTCAGGGCAGACACTATGGCTACACCTTC. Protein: CASSEALQGRHYGYTF.

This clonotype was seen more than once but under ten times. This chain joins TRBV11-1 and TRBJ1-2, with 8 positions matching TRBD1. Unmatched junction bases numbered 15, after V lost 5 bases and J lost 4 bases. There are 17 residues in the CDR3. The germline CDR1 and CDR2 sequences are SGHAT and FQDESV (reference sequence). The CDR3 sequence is CASSPPAPLTGGYGYTF. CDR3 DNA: TGTGCCAGCAGCCCCCCGGCCCCTCTCACAGGGGGCTATGGCTACACCTTC.

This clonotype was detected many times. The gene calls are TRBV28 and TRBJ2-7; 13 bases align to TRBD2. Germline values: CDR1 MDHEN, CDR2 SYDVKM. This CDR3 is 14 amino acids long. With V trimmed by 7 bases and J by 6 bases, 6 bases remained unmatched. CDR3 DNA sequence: TGTGCCAGCAACCAACTAGCGGGAGGGCTCGAGCAGTACTTC. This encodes CASNQLAGGLEQYF.

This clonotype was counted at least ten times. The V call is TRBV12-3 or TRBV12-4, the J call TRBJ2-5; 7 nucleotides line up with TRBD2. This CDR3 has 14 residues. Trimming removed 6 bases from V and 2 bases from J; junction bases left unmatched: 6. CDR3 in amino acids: CASSRGSGQETQYF. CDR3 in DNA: TGTGCCAGCAGCCGCGGGAGTGGGCAAGAGACCCAGTACTTC.

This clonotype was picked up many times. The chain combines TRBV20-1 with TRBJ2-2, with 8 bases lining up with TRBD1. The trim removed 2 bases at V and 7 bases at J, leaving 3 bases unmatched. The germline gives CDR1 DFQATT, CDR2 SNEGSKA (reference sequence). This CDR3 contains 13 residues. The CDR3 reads CSARPQGVGELFF. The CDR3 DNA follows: TGCAGTGCTAGACCACAGGGGGTCGGGGAGCTGTTTTTT.

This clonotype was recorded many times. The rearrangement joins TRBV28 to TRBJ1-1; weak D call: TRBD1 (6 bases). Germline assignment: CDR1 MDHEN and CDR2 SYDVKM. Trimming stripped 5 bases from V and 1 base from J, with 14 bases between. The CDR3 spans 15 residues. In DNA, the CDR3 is TGTGCCAGCAGTCCTTCGACAGGACCGAACACTGAAGCTTTCTTT. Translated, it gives CASSPSTGPNTEAFF.

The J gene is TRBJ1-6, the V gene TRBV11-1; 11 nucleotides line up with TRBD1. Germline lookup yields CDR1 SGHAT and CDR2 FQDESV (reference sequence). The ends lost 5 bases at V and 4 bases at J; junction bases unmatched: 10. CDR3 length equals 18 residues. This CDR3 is CASSRGGTGGLYNSPLHF. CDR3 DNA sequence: TGTGCCAGCAGCCGAGGCGGGACAGGGGGATTGTATAATTCACCCCTCCACTTT.

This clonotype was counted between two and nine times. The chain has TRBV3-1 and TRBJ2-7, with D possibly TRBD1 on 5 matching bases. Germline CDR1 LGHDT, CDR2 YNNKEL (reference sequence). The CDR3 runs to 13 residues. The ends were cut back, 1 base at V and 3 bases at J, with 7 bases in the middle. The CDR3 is CASSQVGDYEQYF. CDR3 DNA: TGTGCCAGCAGCCAAGTAGGGGACTACGAGCAGTACTTC.